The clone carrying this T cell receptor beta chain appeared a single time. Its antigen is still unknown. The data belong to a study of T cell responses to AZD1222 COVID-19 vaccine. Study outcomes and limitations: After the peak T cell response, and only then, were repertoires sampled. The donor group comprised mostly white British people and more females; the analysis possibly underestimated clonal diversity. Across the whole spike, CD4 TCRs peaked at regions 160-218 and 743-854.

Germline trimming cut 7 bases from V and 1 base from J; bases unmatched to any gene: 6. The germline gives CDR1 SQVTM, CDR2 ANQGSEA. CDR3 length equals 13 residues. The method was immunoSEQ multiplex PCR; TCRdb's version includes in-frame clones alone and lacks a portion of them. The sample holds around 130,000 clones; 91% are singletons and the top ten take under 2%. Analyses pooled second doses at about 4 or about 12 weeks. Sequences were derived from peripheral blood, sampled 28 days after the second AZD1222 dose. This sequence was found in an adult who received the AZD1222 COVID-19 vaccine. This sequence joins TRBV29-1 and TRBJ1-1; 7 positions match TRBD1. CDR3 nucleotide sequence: TGCAGCGACCAAGGACAGGCGAACACTGAAGCTTTCTTT. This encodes CSDQGQANTEAFF.